The rows below give T cell receptor beta chains drawn from one sample of a study of human T cells and chemical hapten exposure. TCRdb reprocessed the RACE reads via MiXCR and lists one record per CDR3 protein. In the table there are about 80,000 distinct CDR3 sequences, 14% of which are singletons. The sample here was whole blood, taken in connection with sensitization to the hapten diphenylcyclopropenone (DPC). Every receptor here comes from a woman aged 45-65 years with alopecia areata. Some clones in this sample may be carry-over from other donors' samples. Both conserved end residues are part of each CDR3. Fields, in order: D gene, V gene, clone size, J gene, CDR3 protein, CDR3 DNA. A D gene is named only where the DNA matches it firmly. Not all rows give a size; the values are once, few, many and, for expanded clones, a class.

-	TRBV20-1	-	TRBJ2-3	CSAPAGVTDTQYF	TGCAGTGCCCCGGCAGGGGTGACAGATACGCAGTATTTT
-	TRBV30	-	TRBJ2-3	CAWTKGGQRRSSTDTQYF	TGTGCCTGGACCAAGGGGGGACAGCGCAGATCTAGCACAGATACGCAGTATTTT
TRBD1	TRBV2	many	TRBJ2-4	CASSEKGAGKNIQYF	TGTGCCAGCAGTGAAAAGGGGGCGGGCAAAAACATTCAGTACTTC
-	TRBV7-6	-	TRBJ2-7	CASSLVRRDEQYF	TGTGCCAGCAGCTTAGTTCGCAGGGACGAGCAGTACTTC
TRBD2	TRBV29-1	-	TRBJ2-7	CSGALGTSGSYEQYF	TGCAGCGGGGCTCTCGGGACTAGCGGGAGCTACGAGCAGTACTTC
-	TRBV6-2/TRBV6-3	-	TRBJ2-7	CASSESYEQYF	TGTGCCAGCAGTGAGTCCTACGAGCAGTACTTC
-	TRBV11-3	few	TRBJ2-1	CASSPSPRSDNEQFF	TGTGCCAGCAGCCCCAGTCCGCGGAGCGACAATGAGCAGTTCTTC
TRBD1	TRBV29-1	few	TRBJ2-3	CSVAGGAWDTQYF	TGCAGCGTAGCAGGGGGCGCATGGGATACGCAGTATTTT
-	TRBV4-1	-	TRBJ2-3	CASSQASGGTQYF	TGCGCCAGCAGCCAAGCCTCAGGAGGTACGCAGTATTTT
-	TRBV12-3/TRBV12-4	few	TRBJ2-7	CASSPRTVPREQYF	TGTGCCAGCAGTCCCCGGACAGTTCCCCGCGAGCAGTACTTC
-	TRBV29-1	-	TRBJ2-3	CSVGGRSTDTQYF	TGCAGCGTGGGGGGAAGGAGCACAGATACGCAGTATTTT
TRBD1	TRBV4-1	-	TRBJ2-1	CASSQPGQNYNEQFF	TGCGCCAGCAGCCAGCCGGGACAGAACTACAATGAGCAGTTCTTC
TRBD2	TRBV6-5	few	TRBJ2-2	CASSLRLAGPGELFF	TGTGCCAGCAGCCTTCGACTAGCGGGACCCGGGGAGCTGTTTTTT
TRBD1	TRBV6-2/TRBV6-3	few	TRBJ2-3	CASNRAWDRSTDTQYF	TGTGCCAGCAACCGGGCGTGGGACAGGAGCACAGATACGCAGTATTTT
-	TRBV14	-	TRBJ2-7	CASSYSAGTKTYEQYF	TGTGCCAGCAGCTACTCGGCCGGGACAAAGACCTACGAGCAGTACTTC
-	TRBV20-1	few	TRBJ2-2	CSAPRDTGELFF	TGCAGTGCTCCCCGGGACACCGGGGAGCTGTTTTTT
-	TRBV18	many	TRBJ1-4	CASSPDSGEKLFF	TGTGCCAGCTCACCCGACTCTGGGGAAAAACTGTTTTTT
-	TRBV18	-	TRBJ1-2	CASSTGGRGYGYTF	TGTGCCAGCTCAACCGGGGGGCGCGGCTATGGCTACACCTTC
-	TRBV5-4	-	TRBJ2-2	CASSSAGTGGTGELFF	TGTGCCAGCAGCTCGGCCGGGACCGGAGGCACCGGGGAGCTGTTTTTT
-	TRBV3-1	few	TRBJ2-7	CASSQGPYEQYF	TGTGCCAGCAGCCAAGGGCCCTACGAGCAGTACTTC
-	TRBV4-3	few	TRBJ1-6	CASSQESGIGNSPLHF	TGCGCCAGCAGCCAAGAATCCGGGATTGGTAATTCACCCCTCCACTTT
TRBD2	TRBV2	few	TRBJ2-1	CASSFSSGRARNEQFF	TGTGCCAGCAGTTTTTCTAGCGGGAGGGCCAGGAATGAGCAGTTCTTC
-	TRBV19	-	TRBJ2-1	CASSAGYNEQFF	TGTGCCAGTAGTGCCGGGTACAATGAGCAGTTCTTC
-	TRBV7-9	few	TRBJ1-1	CASSLERRGTAFF	TGTGCCAGCAGCTTAGAGAGGAGGGGAACAGCTTTCTTT
TRBD1	TRBV24-1	few	TRBJ2-2	CATTGTGARTGELFF	TGTGCCACCACCGGGACAGGGGCTCGCACCGGGGAGCTGTTTTTT
-	TRBV7-2	-	TRBJ2-1	CASSLEGNEQFF	TGTGCCAGCAGCTTAGAGGGCAATGAGCAGTTCTTC
TRBD2	TRBV20-1	few	TRBJ2-1	CSARDVAGGRKARQFF	TGCAGTGCTAGAGATGTAGCGGGAGGGCGAAAAGCACGACAGTTCTTC
TRBD1	TRBV29-1	-	TRBJ2-7	CSARGQGDLEQYF	TGCAGCGCGCGGGGACAGGGAGATCTCGAGCAGTACTTC
TRBD1	TRBV7-7	few	TRBJ2-1	CASSADRANEQFF	TGTGCCAGCAGCGCGGACAGGGCCAATGAGCAGTTCTTC
-	TRBV7-2	-	TRBJ2-7	CASSLPEKAAYEQYF	TGTGCCAGCAGCTTGCCGGAGAAAGCCGCCTACGAGCAGTACTTC
TRBD1	TRBV7-2	-	TRBJ1-1	CASSLGGFMNTEAFF	TGTGCCAGCAGTTTAGGGGGCTTCATGAACACTGAAGCTTTCTTT
TRBD1	TRBV20-1	few	TRBJ1-2	CSATGTGESYTF	TGCAGTGCTACCGGGACAGGGGAAAGCTACACCTTC
TRBD1	TRBV2	-	TRBJ2-7	CASSWDRGYEQYF	TGTGCCAGCAGCTGGGACAGGGGGTACGAGCAGTACTTC
-	TRBV7-6	-	TRBJ2-3	CASSSPSSSSTDTQYF	TGTGCCAGCAGCAGTCCCTCTAGTTCTAGCACAGATACGCAGTATTTT
-	TRBV11-3	few	TRBJ2-1	CASSLGPYNEQFF	TGTGCCAGCAGCTTAGGTCCCTACAATGAGCAGTTCTTC
-	TRBV5-1	many	TRBJ1-5	CASSLGSGGADQPQHF	TGCGCCAGCAGCTTGGGCTCGGGGGGCGCGGATCAGCCCCAGCATTTT
TRBD2	TRBV7-9	few	TRBJ2-3	CASSLTSVAGERQYF	TGTGCCAGCAGCTTAACCTCTGTAGCGGGAGAGAGGCAGTATTTT
TRBD1	TRBV6-5	-	TRBJ1-1	CASRSGGSGNTEAFF	TGTGCCAGCAGGTCAGGGGGCTCAGGGAACACTGAAGCTTTCTTT
-	TRBV18	many	TRBJ1-1	CASSHDGVLTAEAFF	TGTGCCAGCTCACATGACGGGGTTCTCACTGCTGAAGCTTTCTTT
-	TRBV30	-	TRBJ2-5	CAWRAGRETQYF	TGTGCCTGGAGGGCAGGGAGGGAGACCCAGTACTTC
-	TRBV11-2	-	TRBJ2-7	CASSVLGARGEQYF	TGTGCCAGCAGCGTACTAGGGGCCAGAGGGGAGCAGTACTTC
-	TRBV6-6	-	TRBJ2-2	CASSYILASNTGELFF	TGTGCCAGCAGTTACATCCTAGCGAGTAACACCGGGGAGCTGTTTTTT
-	TRBV20-1	-	TRBJ2-1	CSASKNNEQFF	TGCAGTGCTAGTAAGAACAATGAGCAGTTCTTC
-	TRBV9	-	TRBJ1-6	CASSVRQAGGSPLHF	TGTGCCAGCAGCGTCCGACAGGCGGGGGGTTCACCCCTCCACTTT
-	TRBV3-1	-	TRBJ1-5	CASSRASNQPQHF	TGTGCCAGCAGCCGGGCTAGCAATCAGCCCCAGCATTTT
-	TRBV24-1	few	TRBJ2-5	CATSDPRSGEETQYF	TGTGCCACCAGTGACCCCAGAAGTGGTGAAGAGACCCAGTACTTC
-	TRBV7-8	few	TRBJ1-6	CASSQDAVISPLHF	TGTGCCAGCAGCCAGGACGCCGTTATCTCACCCCTCCACTTT
-	TRBV12-3/TRBV12-4	-	TRBJ1-1	CASTLRQNTEAFF	TGTGCCAGCACCCTAAGGCAGAACACTGAAGCTTTCTTT